These 25 T cell receptor beta chains share one sample of origin, sequenced in a study of human T cells and chemical hapten exposure. Time point indicated: patch test 1, 2 weeks after DPC sensitization. Treatment given: therapeutic diphenylcyclopropenone sensitization with weekly scalp DPC. TCRdb reprocessed the RACE reads via MiXCR and lists one record per CDR3 protein. The profile shows approximately 80,000 distinct CDR3 sequences, around 7% of them singletons. Sequenced here: whole blood, sampled in connection with sensitization to the hapten diphenylcyclopropenone (DPC). Receptors were obtained from a woman aged 25 to 39 with alopecia areata. Some clones in this sample may be carry-over from other donors' samples.

The table lists this clonotype with a few counts. The J gene is TRBJ1-4, the V gene TRBV6-5; 9 bases are shared with TRBD1. The CDR3 runs to 15 residues. CDR1 MNHEY and CDR2 SVGAGI come from the germline V gene. V was clipped by 6 bases and J by 3 bases; unmatched bases: 5. The CDR3 is CASSQGQGPNEKLFF. DNA of the CDR3: TGTGCCAGCAGCCAGGGACAGGGACCTAATGAAAAACTGTTTTTT.

This clonotype was seen repeatedly, ten times or more. The chain uses TRBV29-1 and TRBJ1-1; D perhaps matches TRBD1 (5 bases). Between the trimmed V and J ends, which lost 0 bases and 0 bases, there was a span of 20 bases. Germline V gene data show CDR1 as SQVTM and CDR2 as ANQGSEA. This CDR3 spans 18 amino acids. CDR3 nucleotides: TGCAGCGTTGAAGATCTCGCAGGGCAGAGGCATGTGAACACTGAAGCTTTCTTT. It yields the protein CSVEDLAGQRHVNTEAFF.

Ten or more counts support this clonotype. This chain uses TRBV6-1 with TRBJ1-4; 11 nucleotides align to TRBD1. CDR3 length: 14 residues. Losses at the gene ends were 5 bases for V and 8 bases for J; bases not matched to a gene: 4. Per germline, CDR1 MNHNS and CDR2 SASEGT. In DNA form, the CDR3 reads TGTGCCAGCAGTAAGGACAGGGGGCAGGAAAAACTGTTTTTT. The encoded protein is CASSKDRGQEKLFF.

This clonotype has just a few counts. The J gene is TRBJ2-7, the V gene TRBV20-1; D is possibly TRBD1 or TRBD2 (5 bases each). Germline loops: CDR1 DFQATT, CDR2 SNEGSKA (reference sequence). The V end lost 2 bases, the J end lost 4 bases, and 12 bases lay between the germline ends. The CDR3 totals 13 residues. CDR3 bases: TGCAGTGCTAGAAAGGGGAGTCGGTACGAGCAGTACTTC. As protein: CSARKGSRYEQYF.

The J gene is TRBJ1-4, the V gene TRBV12-3 or TRBV12-4; D is undetermined. Trimming cost V 3 bases and J 0 bases, with 8 bases left between them. This CDR3 comprises 15 residues. CDR3 sequence reads: CASSFFPSTNEKLFF. As DNA, the CDR3 is TGTGCCAGCAGTTTTTTCCCTTCAACTAATGAAAAACTGTTTTTT.

This clonotype showed up just a few times. The chain combines TRBV7-2 with TRBJ1-2; tentative D call: TRBD1 (5 bases). Germline values: CDR1 SGHTA, CDR2 FQGNSA. V was pared by 5 bases and J by 4 bases, with 20 bases between. The CDR3 totals 16 residues. The CDR3 loop is CASSPGTASLGYGYTF. In DNA form, the CDR3 reads TGTGCCAGCAGCCCAGGGACGGCGTCTTTGGGCTATGGCTACACCTTC. Full variable domain (missing parts from reference TRBV7-2 and TRBJ1-2): GAGVSQSPSNKVTEKGKDVELRCDPISGHTALYWYRQSLGQGLEFLIYFQGNSAPDKSGLPSDRFSAERTGGSVSTLTIQRTQQEDSAVYLCASSPGTASLGYGYTFGSGTRLTVV.

In its sample, this clonotype was seen a few times. This sequence joins TRBV12-3 or TRBV12-4 and TRBJ1-6; 9 bases map to TRBD1. The trim removed 6 bases at V and 7 bases at J, leaving 4 bases unmatched. CDR3 size: 14 residues. CDR3 nucleotide sequence: TGTGCCAGCAGCAAGGACAGGGGAAATTCACCCCTCCACTTT. It translates to CASSKDRGNSPLHF.

Ten or more counts support this clonotype. CDR3 sequence: CSVVGQGSTDTQYF. CDR3 DNA sequence: TGCAGCGTTGTAGGGCAGGGGTCGACAGATACGCAGTATTTT. This chain links TRBV29-1 with TRBJ2-3; tentative D call: TRBD1 (6 bases). This CDR3 is 14 amino acids long. Trimming left V 4 bases short and J 3 bases short, with 14 bases between. CDR1 and CDR2 (germline): SQVTM, ANQGSEA.

This clonotype has at least ten counts. The V and J genes are TRBV18 and TRBJ1-1, with a weak D call TRBD1 (5 bases). The CDR3 extends over 13 amino acids. Germline CDR1 KGHSH, CDR2 LQKENI. Trimming shortened V by 5 bases and J by 3 bases, and 10 bases separated the two germline ends. This chain's CDR3 is CASSEGRDTEAFF. Written as DNA, the CDR3 is TGTGCCAGCTCAGAGGGCAGGGACACTGAAGCTTTCTTT. The full variable domain, with the rest looked up from reference TRBV18 and TRBJ1-1, is NAGVMQNPRHLVRRRGQEARLRCSPMKGHSHVYWYRQLPEEGLKFMVYLQKENIIDESGMPKERFSAEFPKEGPSILRIQQVVRGDSAAYFCASSEGRDTEAFFGQGTRLTVV.

This chain uses TRBV29-1 with TRBJ1-1; no firm D call. The ends were cut back, 6 bases at V and 1 base at J, with 12 bases in the middle. CDR1 is SQVTM, CDR2 ANQGSEA, per germline. The CDR3 covers 13 residues. CDR3 sequence reads: CSVAGLRNTEAFF. DNA for the CDR3: TGCAGCGTCGCTGGACTGAGGAACACTGAAGCTTTCTTT.

This clonotype was observed at least ten times. The chain recombines TRBV6-5 with TRBJ1-1; D is unclear. This CDR3 has 15 amino acids. CDR1 is MNHEY and CDR2 is SVGAGI in the germline V gene. Trimming took 2 bases from V and 1 from J, leaving 11 bases between them. The chain's CDR3 is CASSYTPNTNTEAFF. The CDR3 DNA reads TGTGCCAGCAGTTACACCCCCAACACGAACACTGAAGCTTTCTTT.

At least ten counts were recorded for this clonotype. This sequence joins TRBV7-9 and TRBJ2-5; D unresolved. In germline, CDR1 is SEHNR, CDR2 FQNEAQ (reference sequence). This CDR3 spans 15 amino acids. V was clipped by 5 bases and J by 1 base, with 14 bases between them. The CDR3 DNA follows: TGTGCCAGCAGCCCCAGTGAGTGGGCCCAAGAGACCCAGTACTTC. This sequence encodes CASSPSEWAQETQYF.

V and J are TRBV5-4 and TRBJ2-3, with 8 bases that match TRBD1. V trimming: 6 bases; J trimming: 2 bases; junction bases outside the gene matches: 8. CDR3 length: 15 residues. Germline V lookup: CDR1 SGHNT, CDR2 YYREEE (reference sequence). In DNA, the CDR3 is TGTGCCAGCACCCTCGGGACAGGATTCACAGATACGCAGTATTTT. Encoded protein: CASTLGTGFTDTQYF.

With regard to this clonotype: This sequence may be a read error, since a much larger clone differs from it by one base. V gene TRBV5-1 combines with J gene TRBJ2-3; D ambiguous. The ends were cut back, 1 base at V and 3 bases at J, with 15 bases in the middle. CDR3 length: 16 amino acids. From germline, CDR1 is SGHRS and CDR2 YFSETQ. The CDR3 DNA reads as TGCGCCAGCAGCTTGAACGTCGGACCTACGACAGATACGCAGTATTTT. Translation gives CASSLNVGPTTDTQYF.

In its sample, this clonotype was seen a few times. The rearrangement uses TRBV6-5 and TRBJ2-1, with TRBD2 identical over 8 bases. Unmatched junction bases numbered 12, after V lost 4 bases and J lost 10 bases. Per germline, CDR1 MNHEY and CDR2 SVGAGI. The CDR3 is made up of 15 amino acids. The CDR3: CASSFTGGYLYEQFF. As DNA, the CDR3 is TGTGCCAGCAGTTTCACGGGGGGGTACCTCTACGAGCAGTTCTTC.

The chain is built from TRBV7-8 and TRBJ1-6; tentative D call: TRBD1 (6 bases). Germline CDR1 and CDR2: SGHVS and FQNEAQ. The V and J ends lost 5 bases and 0 bases respectively, with 17 bases between them. The CDR3 loop spans 18 amino acids. CDR3 bases: TGTGCCAGCAGCCCAGGGGAGGGACGGGGCTCCTATAATTCACCCCTCCACTTT. Translation gives CASSPGEGRGSYNSPLHF.

This clonotype was counted many times. The chain links TRBV7-3 to TRBJ2-3; 7 bases match TRBD2. Germline trimming cut 5 bases from V and 4 bases from J; bases unmatched to any gene: 6. The CDR3 has 14 amino acids. Germline V gives CDR1 SGHTA, CDR2 FQGTGA. The CDR3 region is CASSQGLGPDTQYF. The DNA for the CDR3 is TGTGCCAGCAGCCAAGGACTAGGTCCAGATACGCAGTATTTT.

This clonotype was seen a handful of times. The chain couples TRBV10-1 to TRBJ2-3, with D possibly TRBD1 on 5 matching bases. This CDR3 spans 14 amino acids. Germline CDR1 WNHNN, CDR2 SYGVQD (reference sequence). The V end lost 9 bases, the J end lost 2 bases, and 15 bases lay between the germline ends. The CDR3: CASPNWGNTDTQYF. CDR3 DNA: TGCGCCAGTCCGAACTGGGGCAACACAGATACGCAGTATTTT.

This clonotype was observed a handful of times. CDR3 amino acids: CATSRDRSRIDEQYF. In DNA, the CDR3 is TGTGCCACCAGCAGAGATCGGAGTCGGATCGACGAGCAGTACTTC. This sequence joins TRBV15 and TRBJ2-7, with unresolved D. V lost 0 bases to trimming and J lost 5 bases, with 14 bases between them. This CDR3 region has 15 residues. The V gene's germline CDR1 is LNHNV and CDR2 YYDKDF (reference sequence).

V is TRBV7-3 and J is TRBJ1-3; D gene uncertain. Germline V gene sequence: CDR1 SGHTA, CDR2 FQGTGA. Deletions cut 5 bases from V and 3 bases from J, with 32 bases between. The CDR3 sequence is 21 residues long. The CDR3: CASSRDDQHPCTITLGNTIYF. In DNA, the CDR3 is TGTGCCAGCAGCCGAGATGACCAGCACCCCTGCACCATCACTCTTGGAAACACCATATATTTT.

This clonotype has only a few counts. The rearrangement uses TRBV3-1 and TRBJ1-2; D is perhaps TRBD1 (6 bases). The V end lost 1 base, the J end lost 3 bases, and 15 bases lay between the germline ends. There are 16 residues in the CDR3. Germline V gene data show CDR1 as LGHDT and CDR2 as YNNKEL (reference sequence). This CDR3 reads CASSQGGHPFYYGYTF. In nucleotides, the CDR3 is TGTGCCAGCAGCCAAGGGGGACACCCGTTCTACTATGGCTACACCTTC.

This clonotype was detected a few times. The chain recombines TRBV18 with TRBJ2-3; tentative D call: TRBD2 (6 bases). Germline CDR1 is KGHSH and CDR2 is LQKENI. The CDR3 sequence is 15 residues long. V was trimmed by 1 base and J by 4 bases, leaving 12 bases between them. The CDR3 DNA sequence: TGTGCCAGCTCACCACAAAGCGCGGGGCCAGATACGCAGTATTTT. Encoded protein: CASSPQSAGPDTQYF. Using reference TRBV18 and TRBJ2-3 for the parts outside the CDR3, the full variable domain is NAGVMQNPRHLVRRRGQEARLRCSPMKGHSHVYWYRQLPEEGLKFMVYLQKENIIDESGMPKERFSAEFPKEGPSILRIQQVVRGDSAAYFCASSPQSAGPDTQYFGPGTRLTVL.

This clonotype was recorded at least ten times. J is TRBJ2-7 and V is TRBV11-2; either TRBD1 or TRBD2 may supply D (5 bases each). The germline CDR1 and CDR2 sequences are SGHAT and FQNNGV. Trimming shortened V by 4 bases and J by 3 bases, and 10 bases separated the two germline ends. CDR3 length: 13 residues. The CDR3 bases are TGTGCCAGCAGCTCTAGGGACCTCTACGAGCAGTACTTC. This encodes CASSSRDLYEQYF.

This clonotype was counted at least ten times. The V call is TRBV6-5, the J call TRBJ1-5, with 7 nucleotides matching TRBD1. The V gene end was trimmed by 6 bases and the J gene end by 0 bases; junction bases not matched to a gene: 11. This CDR3 has 17 residues. Germline V gives CDR1 MNHEY, CDR2 SVGAGI. CDR3 protein: CASRVTGELSSNQPQHF. As DNA, the CDR3 is TGTGCCAGCAGAGTAACAGGGGAGCTTTCTAGCAATCAGCCCCAGCATTTT.

This clonotype has a count of ten or more. V and J are TRBV2 and TRBJ2-1; D not resolved. Germline values: CDR1 SNHLY, CDR2 FYNNEI. The CDR3 spans 11 residues. Trimming shortened V by 4 bases and J by 4 bases, and 2 bases separated the two germline ends. The CDR3 sequence: CASSGYNEQFF. In DNA form, the CDR3 reads TGTGCCAGCAGTGGGTACAATGAGCAGTTCTTC.